The 17 T cell receptor beta chains presented below share a single source sample, sequenced in a study of blood T cell repertoires in COVID-19. Assay: immunoSEQ multiplex PCR; the TCRdb copy retains only in-frame clones and omits some. The sample records approximately 360,000 clones, about 89% being singletons. Sequenced: PBMCs or T cells enriched from blood (not recorded which). These receptor sequences come from a man between 35 and 55 years old in a cohort exposed to, infected with or recovered from COVID-19 (not recorded which).

The genes are TRBV11-2 and TRBJ2-7, with 12 bases matching TRBD2. CDR1 is SGHAT and CDR2 is FQNNGV in the germline V gene. CDR3 size: 17 residues. Germline trimming cut 1 base from V and 2 bases from J; bases unmatched to any gene: 6. The CDR3: CASSLGPRLAGAYEQYF. CDR3 DNA: TGTGCCAGCAGCTTAGGCCCCAGACTAGCGGGGGCCTACGAGCAGTACTTC.

This chain uses TRBV6-1 with TRBJ2-3; D is ambiguous. CDR1 is MNHNS, CDR2 SASEGT, per germline. The CDR3 is 16 residues long. Trimming took 1 base from V and 0 from J, leaving 11 bases between them. This CDR3 reads CASSEGRGFSTDTQYF. The CDR3 coding sequence is TGTGCCAGCAGTGAAGGTAGAGGATTTAGCACAGATACGCAGTATTTT.

The V and J genes are TRBV30 and TRBJ1-6; unclear D gene. Trimming cost V 0 bases and J 6 bases, with 9 bases left between them. This CDR3 has 14 amino acids. Germline assignment: CDR1 GTSNPN and CDR2 SVGIG (reference sequence). CDR3 coding DNA: TGTGCCTGGAGTGTACGGCGGTTTAATTCACCCCTCCACTTT. Translation: CAWSVRRFNSPLHF.

This chain links TRBV19 with TRBJ2-2; weak D call: TRBD2 (6 bases). Trimming left V 9 bases short and J 5 bases short, with 16 bases between. The CDR3 extends over 14 amino acids. Germline values: CDR1 LNHDA, CDR2 SQIVND (reference sequence). CDR3 sequence: CASLVAAGTGELFF. Here the CDR3 DNA reads TGTGCCAGCCTGGTCGCCGCGGGGACCGGGGAGCTGTTTTTT.

The chain has TRBV2 and TRBJ1-4, with a tentative D call TRBD1 (5 bases). Germline V CDR1 and CDR2: SNHLY, FYNNEI. The CDR3 has 21 amino acids. V was cut by 7 bases and J by 4 bases, with 34 bases left in between. CDR3 sequence: CASTLYPPRGSFGVGNEKLFF. The CDR3 bases are TGTGCCAGCACCCTGTACCCACCCCGGGGGAGTTTTGGTGTTGGTAATGAAAAACTGTTTTTT.

The chain carries TRBV5-1 and TRBJ1-1; TRBD1 aligns across 11 bases. Trimming took 2 bases from V and 0 from J; bases not matched to a gene: 9. Germline CDR1 and CDR2: SGHRS and YFSETQ. The CDR3 length is 18 residues. The CDR3, as DNA: TGCGCCAGCAGCTTAAGGACAGGGGGCGCGGGGATGAACACTGAAGCTTTCTTT. Protein sequence: CASSLRTGGAGMNTEAFF.

The V and J genes are TRBV18 and TRBJ1-5; 7 bases align to TRBD1. The CDR3 is 12 amino acids. Germline CDR1 and CDR2: KGHSH and LQKENI. V shed 4 bases, J shed 10 bases, and the junction held 4 bases outside the gene matches. The CDR3, as DNA: TGTGCCAGCTCACTACAGGGGTTTCCCCAGCATTTT. Protein sequence: CASSLQGFPQHF.

The rearrangement uses TRBV3-1 (or the pseudogene TRBV3-2) and TRBJ2-2; 10 nucleotides match TRBD2. This CDR3 comprises 17 residues. Losses at the gene ends were 4 bases for V and 0 bases for J; bases not matched to a gene: 5. Germline V gives CDR1 LGHDT, CDR2 YNNKEL (reference sequence). CDR3 bases: TGTGCCAGCAGCCGGACTAGCGGCACCTCGAACACCGGGGAGCTGTTTTTT. Protein product: CASSRTSGTSNTGELFF.

V gene TRBV19 combines with J gene TRBJ2-5; TRBD2 aligns across 12 bases. The CDR3 extends over 18 amino acids. With V trimmed by 3 bases and J by 0 bases, 8 bases remained unmatched. The germline CDR1 and CDR2 sequences are LNHDA and SQIVND (reference sequence). Here the CDR3 reads CASSIGASGRGNQETQYF. In nucleotides, the CDR3 is TGTGCCAGTAGTATCGGGGCTAGCGGGAGGGGGAACCAAGAGACCCAGTACTTC.

This chain links TRBV6-5 with TRBJ2-7, with 11 bases matching TRBD2. Germline CDR1 reads MNHEY; CDR2 reads SVGAGI. J gave up 2 bases and V 7 bases, and 4 bases lay outside the gene matches. CDR3 size: 14 residues. For the CDR3, the DNA is TGTGCCAGCAACCGACTAGCGGGACCCTACGAGCAGTACTTC. Its translation: CASNRLAGPYEQYF.

The V call is TRBV5-1, the J call TRBJ1-1; tentatively, D is TRBD1 (6 bases). The V end lost 0 bases, the J end lost 6 bases, and 18 bases lay between the germline ends. This CDR3 contains 16 residues. Germline V CDR1 and CDR2: SGHRS, YFSETQ. CDR3 sequence (DNA): TGCGCCAGCAGCTTGGACTTAAACAGGGTTGAGGCTGAAGCTTTCTTT. Translation gives CASSLDLNRVEAEAFF.

The CDR3 DNA is TGTGCCAGCAGTAGGGACAGGGACAATGAGCAGTTCTTC. Translating gives CASSRDRDNEQFF. The rearrangement joins TRBV5-6 to TRBJ2-1; 9 positions match TRBD1. The CDR3 sequence is 13 residues long. Per germline, CDR1 SGHDT and CDR2 YYEEEE. Germline trimming cut 5 bases from V and 5 bases from J; bases unmatched to any gene: 2.

This clone was observed a single time. The chain couples TRBV28 to TRBJ2-2, with TRBD2 matching over 10 bases. CDR3 size: 16 residues. Unmatched junction bases numbered 7, after V lost 2 bases and J lost 7 bases. Per the germline V gene, CDR1 is MDHEN and CDR2 is SYDVKM. CDR3 bases: TGTGCCAGCAGTTTACCCCTAGCGGGAGTGGTCGGGGAGCTGTTTTTT. It is translated as CASSLPLAGVVGELFF.

The J gene is TRBJ1-6, the V gene TRBV2; TRBD1 matches at 9 bases. The germline CDR1 and CDR2 sequences are SNHLY and FYNNEI. This CDR3 comprises 15 residues. V gave up 6 bases and J gave up 6 bases; unmatched junction bases: 6. The CDR3 DNA sequence: TGTGCCAGCAGAGACAGGGGGGGCTCTAATTCACCCCTCCACTTT. Residues: CASRDRGGSNSPLHF.

CDR3 in DNA: TGCGCCAGCAGCTTGGGAGTCAGCGGGAGTAAAGAGACCCAGTACTTC. Translated, it gives CASSLGVSGSKETQYF. The chain is built from TRBV5-1 and TRBJ2-5; 8 nucleotides line up with TRBD2. This CDR3 contains 16 residues. Germline V gene data show CDR1 as SGHRS and CDR2 as YFSETQ. V shed 0 bases and J 3 bases; nucleotides not matched to a gene: 7.

This clone has a single count. This rearrangement joins TRBV7-9 to TRBJ2-1, with TRBD2 matching 8 bases. The CDR3 loop spans 14 amino acids. Germline CDR1 reads SEHNR; CDR2 reads FQNEAQ (reference sequence). Losses at the gene ends were 8 bases for V and 9 bases for J; bases not matched to a gene: 12. This CDR3 reads CASGAAGVVGEQFF. CDR3 bases: TGTGCCAGCGGGGCAGCGGGAGTCGTCGGTGAGCAGTTCTTC. Variable domain in full (rest from reference TRBV7-9 and TRBJ2-1): DTGVSQNPRHKITKRGQNVTFRCDPISEHNRLYWYRQTLGQGPEFLTYFQNEAQLEKSRLLSDRFSAERPKGSFSTLEIQRTEQGDSAMYLCASGAAGVVGEQFFGPGTRLTVL.

The V and J genes are TRBV19 and TRBJ2-2, with a weak D call TRBD1 (6 bases). Germline loops: CDR1 LNHDA, CDR2 SQIVND (reference sequence). The length of the CDR3 is 13 residues. V gave up 7 bases and J gave up 4 bases, with 10 bases separating them. CDR3 DNA sequence: TGTGCCAGTATTCCAGGGGCCACCGGGGAGCTGTTTTTT. Its protein product is CASIPGATGELFF.